This TCR beta chain was sequenced during a study of T cell responses to AZD1222 COVID-19 vaccine. Trimming pared 4 bases from V and 6 bases from J, leaving 12 bases between. The CDR3 contains 13 residues. CDR1 and CDR2 from the germline V gene are MNHEY and SVGAGI. Study results and limitations: After two AZD1222 doses, spike-specific TCR breadth and depth rose versus day 0. Repertoires were sampled only after the peak T cell response. Unmutated regions of variants are reportedly targeted by nearly half of spike-specific TCRs. The donors showed a predominance of white British ancestry and of females, with possible underestimation of clonal diversity.

Sequencing was performed with immunoSEQ multiplex PCR; in TCRdb, only in-frame clones are kept and a portion is missing. This table holds roughly 15,000 clones, about four fifths found once. About this clone: The antigen is undetermined.

The rearrangement links TRBV6-5 to TRBJ2-5; the D gene could be TRBD1 or TRBD2 (6 bases each). The clonotype comes from an adult who received the AZD1222 COVID-19 vaccine. Sequencing was performed on peripheral blood, taken 28 days after the second AZD1222 dose. The CDR3: CASSSSGAQTQYF. For the CDR3, the DNA is TGTGCCAGCAGTTCCTCGGGGGCACAGACCCAGTACTTC.